These 3 T cell receptor beta chains share one sample of origin, sequenced in a study of cytotoxic CD8 clonotypes in ibrutinib-treated CLL. Sequencing was performed with immunoSEQ multiplex PCR; in TCRdb, only in-frame clones are kept and a portion is missing. The sample records 300,000 to 400,000 clones, 67% being singletons. The sample was PBMCs, taken after 36 months of ibrutinib treatment. All receptors come from a human donor with chronic lymphocytic leukemia.

This clone showed up just once. The chain has TRBV29-1 and TRBJ2-1, with 8 bases lining up with TRBD2. The CDR3 runs 13 residues. Germline V CDR1 and CDR2: SQVTM, ANQGSEA. J was trimmed by 7 bases and V by 5 bases; bases with no gene match: 7. CDR3 DNA: TGCAGCGTTCAAAGCGGGAGTTTAAATGAGCAGTTCTTC. It encodes CSVQSGSLNEQFF.

The V and J genes are TRBV6-6 and TRBJ2-1; perhaps TRBD1 as D (5 bases). Germline V lookup: CDR1 MNHNY, CDR2 SVGAGI (reference sequence). CDR3 length: 14 residues. V lost 3 bases and J 6 bases, leaving 12 bases between the germline ends. The CDR3 region has the DNA TGTGCCAGCAGTTATTTAGGCAGGGCCAATGAGCAGTTCTTC. This gives the protein CASSYLGRANEQFF.

This clone was counted only a few times. The rearrangement joins TRBV6-5 to TRBJ2-2; D unclear. V was pared by 0 bases and J by 6 bases, with 11 bases between. Germline loops: CDR1 MNHEY, CDR2 SVGAGI. CDR3 length equals 15 residues. The CDR3 here is CASSYSPTSPGELFF. The CDR3 nucleotides are TGTGCCAGCAGTTACTCGCCGACTTCCCCCGGGGAGCTGTTTTTT.